This T cell receptor (beta chain) was identified in a study of human T cells and chemical hapten exposure. Study at large: Small discrepancies in pooled library volume mainly accounted for the varying TCR yields per sample. Study results and caveats: No alteration of TCRs above 1 in 1000 frequency was seen with DPC sensitization.

A remark on this clonotype: Its antigen is unidentified.

Using its own MiXCR run on the RACE reads, TCRdb lists one record per CDR3 protein. The table records 370,000 or so distinct CDR3 sequences, about 4.4% of them present only once. The junction had 4 bases not matched to a gene; V was cut back by 0 bases and J by 5 bases. The CDR3 totals 13 residues. Germline V gives CDR1 GTSNPN, CDR2 SVGIG (reference sequence). Time point in this sample: patch test 1, 2 weeks after DPC sensitization. Treatment noted: therapeutic diphenylcyclopropenone sensitization with weekly scalp DPC. Those who donated were patients with alopecia, 18 to 70 years of age, and suitable for DPC.

The sequence came from a woman in her forties or fifties with alopecia areata. Some clones in this sample may be carry-over from other donors' samples. The rearrangement links TRBV30 to TRBJ2-7; TRBD1 aligns across 7 bases. This specimen consisted of whole blood, obtained in connection with sensitization to the hapten diphenylcyclopropenone (DPC). The CDR3 nucleotides read TGTGCCTGGAGTGTACAGGGGATCAACGAGCAGTACTTC. It yields the protein CAWSVQGINEQYF.